These 28 T cell receptor beta chains were sequenced from one sample in a study of cytomegalovirus exposure and HLA in healthy donors. The data were produced by immunoSEQ multiplex PCR, yet TCRdb's version contains in-frame clones alone and is incomplete. Among approximately 210,000 clones listed, 88% were seen once. The sample comprised PBMCs. The receptors originated from a woman aged 18-30 years in good health and CMV-seronegative.

The rearrangement joins TRBV7-2 to TRBJ2-1, with a possible D match to TRBD1 (5 bases). Trimming stripped 1 base from V and 10 bases from J, with 14 bases between. Looked up from germline, CDR1 is SGHTA and CDR2 is FQGNSA. The CDR3 is made up of 14 amino acids. CDR3 loop: CASSLVRSRGEQFF. CDR3 DNA: TGTGCCAGCAGCTTAGTACGGAGTAGGGGCGAGCAGTTCTTC.

V and J are TRBV6-1 and TRBJ2-7, with D unresolved. Germline V CDR1 and CDR2: MNHNS, SASEGT. The length of the CDR3 is 10 residues. Trimming removed 7 bases from V and 2 bases from J, with 3 bases in between. CDR3 loop: CASNTYEQYF. The CDR3 DNA is TGTGCCAGCAACACCTACGAGCAGTACTTC.

The chain links TRBV5-1 to TRBJ2-3, with 7 bases identical to TRBD1. V shed 4 bases and J 6 bases; nucleotides not matched to a gene: 8. The germline V gene has CDR1 SGHRS and CDR2 YFSETQ. The CDR3 is 14 amino acids. CDR3 nucleotide sequence: TGCGCCAGCAGCCAGGGACAGACGTTTGATACGCAGTATTTT. It encodes CASSQGQTFDTQYF.

CDR3 in amino acids: CASSSLPTGVEQYF. The CDR3 nucleotides are TGTGCCAGCAGTTCCTTACCTACAGGGGTCGAGCAGTACTTC. The gene calls are TRBV27 and TRBJ2-7; 7 bases line up with TRBD1. This CDR3 spans 14 amino acids. J lost 6 bases, V lost 4 bases, and 9 bases had no gene match. The V gene's germline CDR1 is MNHEY and CDR2 SMNVEV (reference sequence).

The chain uses TRBV7-9 and TRBJ2-7; the D is unclear. V gave up 2 bases and J gave up 3 bases, with 8 bases separating them. This CDR3 comprises 13 residues. From germline, CDR1 is SEHNR and CDR2 FQNEAQ (reference sequence). For the CDR3, the DNA is TGTGCCAGCAGCTTATACAGCCGCTACGAGCAGTACTTC. Translation gives CASSLYSRYEQYF.

The rearrangement joins TRBV20-1 to TRBJ1-2, with D hard to call. The CDR3 loop spans 11 amino acids. CDR1 and CDR2 from the germline V gene are DFQATT and SNEGSKA (reference sequence). V was cut by 8 bases and J by 5 bases, with 12 bases left in between. CDR3 DNA: TGCAGTCCCCCTGAGGCTTATGGCTACACCTTC. Encoded protein: CSPPEAYGYTF.

In regard to this clone: This same CDR3 is encoded by further DNA sequences in the sample. The J gene is TRBJ1-1, the V gene TRBV28, with D perhaps TRBD1 (5 bases). V shed 1 base and J shed 1 base, with 10 bases lying between them. This CDR3 contains 15 residues. CDR1 is MDHEN and CDR2 is SYDVKM in the germline V gene. The CDR3 spells CASSLSKRGNTEAFF. For the CDR3, the DNA is TGTGCCAGCAGTTTATCCAAAAGGGGGAACACTGAAGCTTTCTTT.

The chain has TRBV7-2 and TRBJ2-3, with a possible D match to TRBD1 (6 bases). The CDR3 runs to 16 residues. V shed 5 bases and J shed 0 bases, with 15 bases lying between them. The germline gives CDR1 SGHTA, CDR2 FQGNSA. The CDR3 bases are TGTGCCAGCAGCCCGAGACAGGCAACTAGCACAGATACGCAGTATTTT. This encodes CASSPRQATSTDTQYF.

The chain uses TRBV7-9 and TRBJ2-3; TRBD2 aligns across 8 bases. V shed 6 bases and J 0 bases; nucleotides not matched to a gene: 8. The CDR3 is 16 amino acids. Germline V gene lookup returns CDR1 SEHNR and CDR2 FQNEAQ (reference sequence). Here the CDR3 DNA reads TGTGCCAGCAGGCCTCTAGCGGGTACTAGCACAGATACGCAGTATTTT. It encodes CASRPLAGTSTDTQYF.

This clone appeared a single time. The chain recombines TRBV6-1 with TRBJ2-7, with 7 bases aligning to TRBD2. The V and J ends lost 6 bases and 0 bases, in that order; junction bases with no gene match: 2. From germline, CDR1 is MNHNS and CDR2 SASEGT. The length of the CDR3 is 13 residues. The CDR3 loop reads CASRRTSSYEQYF. The CDR3 DNA sequence: TGTGCCAGCAGGCGGACTAGCTCCTACGAGCAGTACTTC.

This clone was seen a single time. The chain links TRBV7-6 to TRBJ2-3, with TRBD2 matching over 7 bases. The CDR3 consists of 16 residues. Trimming removed 4 bases from V and 3 bases from J; junction bases left unmatched: 10. Germline CDR1 reads SGHVS; CDR2 reads FNYEAQ. Here the CDR3 DNA reads TGTGCCAGCAGCTCCCGCCGGGGGGTTAGGACAGATACGCAGTATTTT. It encodes CASSSRRGVRTDTQYF.

This chain joins TRBV11-2 and TRBJ2-7, with TRBD2 identical over 9 bases. The CDR3 consists of 17 residues. CDR1 is SGHAT, CDR2 FQNNGV, per germline. With V trimmed by 0 bases and J by 7 bases, 13 bases remained unmatched. CDR3 sequence: CASSLDVGREGLEEQYF. In DNA form, the CDR3 reads TGTGCCAGCAGCTTAGATGTAGGGCGGGAGGGCTTGGAGGAGCAGTACTTC.

The chain is built from TRBV28 and TRBJ2-3; D may be TRBD1 (5 bases). Germline V gene sequence: CDR1 MDHEN, CDR2 SYDVKM. The length of the CDR3 is 23 residues. The germline V and J ends were trimmed by 4 bases and 0 bases, with 35 bases remaining between them. CDR3 loop: CASSSVPTTLASGHTTSTDTQYF. The CDR3, as DNA: TGTGCCAGCAGTTCAGTCCCTACAACCCTTGCATCAGGACACACAACTAGCACAGATACGCAGTATTTT.

The chain is built from TRBV10-3 and TRBJ2-1; TRBD1 matches at 9 bases. Per germline, CDR1 ENHRY and CDR2 SYGVKD. The CDR3 runs to 14 residues. V trimming: 6 bases; J trimming: 8 bases; junction bases outside the gene matches: 8. CDR3 in amino acids: CAISPGQGSDEQFF. DNA for the CDR3: TGTGCCATCAGCCCGGGACAGGGCAGCGATGAGCAGTTCTTC.

The chain employs TRBV5-1 and TRBJ1-4; 8 bases are shared with TRBD1. J gave up 2 bases and V 4 bases, and 7 bases lay outside the gene matches. The CDR3 runs to 16 residues. CDR1 is SGHRS and CDR2 is YFSETQ in the germline V gene. This CDR3 reads CASSPQGALTNEKLFF. CDR3 nucleotide sequence: TGCGCCAGCAGCCCCCAGGGGGCTTTGACTAATGAAAAACTGTTTTTT. Full variable domain (rest looked up from reference TRBV5-1 and TRBJ1-4): KAGVTQTPRYLIKTRGQQVTLSCSPISGHRSVSWYQQTPGQGLQFLFEYFSETQRNKGNFPGRFSGRQFSNSRSEMNVSTLELGDSALYLCASSPQGALTNEKLFFGSGTQLSVL.

The chain joins TRBV7-9 to TRBJ2-3; 8 positions agree with TRBD2. CDR1 is SEHNR and CDR2 is FQNEAQ in the germline V gene (reference sequence). This CDR3 comprises 15 residues. The ends lost 3 bases at V and 4 bases at J; junction bases unmatched: 6. The CDR3 DNA reads as TGTGCCAGCAGCTTGCCGGGACTAGGGCCAGATACGCAGTATTTT. It yields the protein CASSLPGLGPDTQYF.

In this sample, this clone turned up once. V is TRBV5-1 and J is TRBJ2-1; 9 positions agree with TRBD2. In germline, CDR1 is SGHRS, CDR2 YFSETQ. The ends lost 3 bases at V and 5 bases at J; junction bases unmatched: 6. CDR3 length: 15 amino acids. The CDR3 DNA reads as TGCGCCAGCAGCTATGGACTAGCGCGCGACAATGAGCAGTTCTTC. It codes for CASSYGLARDNEQFF.

The chain links TRBV4-2 to TRBJ2-1, with D perhaps TRBD2 (6 bases). The V gene's germline CDR1 is LGHNA and CDR2 YNFKEQ. V lost 1 base, J lost 8 bases, and 15 bases lay in between. This CDR3 has 15 residues. CDR3 DNA sequence: TGTGCCAGCAGCCAAGGACGGGGACTTGCCGATGAGCAGTTCTTC. Translated, it gives CASSQGRGLADEQFF.

The chain couples TRBV20-1 to TRBJ1-4; D unresolved. V was pared by 5 bases and J by 8 bases, with 6 bases between. Germline CDR1 DFQATT, CDR2 SNEGSKA (reference sequence). The CDR3 covers 10 residues. The CDR3 DNA is TGCAGTGCTTCCCAGGAAAAACTGTTTTTT. It specifies CSASQEKLFF.

This chain links TRBV7-9 with TRBJ2-2; a possible D gene is TRBD1 (6 bases). The V end lost 5 bases, the J end lost 1 base, and 14 bases lay between the germline ends. This CDR3 is built from 16 residues. Germline V gene data show CDR1 as SEHNR and CDR2 as FQNEAQ (reference sequence). CDR3 region: CASSLTGFLNTGELFF. In DNA, the CDR3 is TGTGCCAGCAGCCTCACAGGGTTTCTGAACACCGGGGAGCTGTTTTTT.

The chain recombines TRBV18 with TRBJ2-1, with D hard to call. V was trimmed by 0 bases and J by 2 bases, leaving 11 bases between them. The CDR3 covers 16 residues. Germline V gene data show CDR1 as KGHSH and CDR2 as LQKENI. The CDR3, as DNA: TGTGCCAGCTCACCACCGCCACCAACGGCCTACAATGAGCAGTTCTTC. This gives the protein CASSPPPPTAYNEQFF.

This chain connects TRBV9 to TRBJ2-3; D perhaps matches TRBD1 (6 bases). CDR3 length equals 15 residues. Trimming shortened V by 4 bases and J by 0 bases, and 12 bases separated the two germline ends. CDR1 and CDR2 from the germline V gene are SGDLS and YYNGEE. The CDR3, as DNA: TGTGCCAGCAGCCTACAGGGCCTTAGCACAGATACGCAGTATTTT. It encodes CASSLQGLSTDTQYF.

CDR3 sequence reads: CASSQNVITGLSGANVLTF. The CDR3 nucleotides are TGCGCCAGCAGCCAGAACGTAATTACTGGACTCTCTGGGGCCAACGTCCTGACTTTC. The gene calls are TRBV5-1 and TRBJ2-6, with D possibly being TRBD2 (5 bases). The germline V gene encodes CDR1 SGHRS and CDR2 YFSETQ. V was pared by 4 bases and J by 0 bases, with 20 bases between. The CDR3 is made up of 19 amino acids.

This clone was detected a few times. The V call is TRBV19, the J call TRBJ1-1; 9 bases are a match to TRBD1. The CDR3 sequence is 16 residues long. J lost 5 bases, V lost 1 base, and 8 bases had no gene match. From germline, CDR1 is LNHDA and CDR2 SQIVND (reference sequence). CDR3 nucleotide sequence: TGTGCCAGTAGTATAGTGGGTACAGGGGGCGCGACTGAAGCTTTCTTT. Its translation: CASSIVGTGGATEAFF.

This chain connects TRBV27 to TRBJ1-2; D not resolved. Germline V gene data show CDR1 as MNHEY and CDR2 as SMNVEV (reference sequence). The V end was cut by 0 bases, the J end by 6 bases, with 8 bases between. The CDR3 covers 13 residues. The CDR3 DNA is TGTGCCAGCAGTTTATCGGGCGGGAATGGCTACACCTTC. Its protein is CASSLSGGNGYTF.

The J gene is TRBJ2-1, the V gene TRBV7-6, with 7 bases identical to TRBD2. Germline assignment: CDR1 SGHVS and CDR2 FNYEAQ. Trimming removed 5 bases from V and 7 bases from J; junction bases left unmatched: 14. The CDR3 runs 16 residues. CDR3 protein: CASSHIWEVGGNEQFF. DNA of the CDR3: TGTGCCAGCAGCCACATTTGGGAGGTGGGGGGGAATGAGCAGTTCTTC.

The CDR3 nucleotides read TGTGCCTGGAGGAGAGGGTATAATGAAAAACTGTTTTTT. It codes for CAWRRGYNEKLFF. This chain links TRBV30 with TRBJ1-4; D is undetermined. Trimming removed 3 bases at V and 4 bases at J, with 9 bases between. The CDR3 has 13 amino acids. Germline values: CDR1 GTSNPN, CDR2 SVGIG (reference sequence).

The chain carries TRBV14 and TRBJ1-2, with D uncertain. The CDR3 sequence is 16 residues long. The V end was cut by 1 base, the J end by 7 bases, with 19 bases between. The germline gives CDR1 SGHDN, CDR2 FVKESK. The CDR3 bases are TGTGCCAGCAGCCAAGTTGGCGGGCAGAGTGGAGTTGGCTACACCTTC. Its translation: CASSQVGGQSGVGYTF.